This is a list of T cell receptor beta chains from one sample in a study of cytomegalovirus exposure and HLA in healthy donors. TCRdb's table, derived via immunoSEQ multiplex PCR, lists solely in-frame clones and lacks some. The sample lists fewer than 200,000 clones, 91% seen once, with about 3% in the top ten. The sequenced sample consisted of PBMCs. The receptors were gathered from a woman aged 18-29 years in good health and CMV-seropositive. CDR3s include the opening cysteine and the closing phenylalanine or tryptophan. D genes are given only for firm matches. A row's size may be missing; if present it is once, few, many or a size class.

TRBJ2-5 TRBD2 - TRBV5-6 TGTGCCAGCAGCTTGAGGGCGGGAGGGTGGCAAGAGACCCAGTACTTC CASSLRAGGWQETQYF
TRBJ2-3 TRBD2 few TRBV5-6 TGTGCCAGCAGCTTACTTCTAGCGGGGAGCACAGATACGCAGTATTTT CASSLLLAGSTDTQYF
TRBJ1-4 - - TRBV25-1 TGTGCCAGCAGTGACGCTGCGGGGTCAAATGAAAAACTGTTTTTT CASSDAAGSNEKLFF
TRBJ2-7 TRBD1 - TRBV5-4 TGTGCCAGCAGCACCCCGACAGGGGGCGAGCAGTACTTC CASSTPTGGEQYF
TRBJ2-3 - - TRBV7-3 TGTGCCAGCAGCACCGGGACTTCGCGAGATACGCAGTATTTT CASSTGTSRDTQYF
TRBJ2-2 TRBD2 - TRBV7-2 TGTGCCAGCAGCTTAAAAAGAGTAGCGGGGTACACCGGGGAGCTGTTTTTT CASSLKRVAGYTGELFF
TRBJ1-3 - - TRBV4-3 TGCGCCAGCAGCCAAGACAGGGGCGGAAACACCATATATTTT CASSQDRGGNTIYF
TRBJ1-2 - - TRBV7-2 TGTGCCAGCAGCATAAGGGACAGCTACACCTTC CASSIRDSYTF
TRBJ1-2 TRBD1 - TRBV29-1 TGCAGCGTTCTCAGGGGGGGCTACACCTTC CSVLRGGYTF
TRBJ2-7 TRBD1 - TRBV11-2 TGTGCCAGCAGCCCGGGACAGACCTACGAGCAGTACTTC CASSPGQTYEQYF
TRBJ2-7 - once TRBV7-9 TGTGCCAGCAGCTCCAGGGAATTTGGGCTCTACGAGCAGTACTTC CASSSREFGLYEQYF
TRBJ2-2 TRBD2 - TRBV11-2 TGTGCCAGCAGCTTAGGTCCCGGGACTAGTCCCGGGGAGCTGTTTTTT CASSLGPGTSPGELFF
TRBJ2-2 - - TRBV7-3 TGTGCCAGCAGCTCGGACTCTAACACCGGGGAGCTGTTTTTT CASSSDSNTGELFF
TRBJ2-1 TRBD2 once TRBV6-5 TGTGCCAGCAGTTCTAGCGGGTCTTTAAATGAGCAGTTCTTC CASSSSGSLNEQFF
TRBJ2-3 TRBD2 - TRBV10-3 TGTGCCATCAGTGCGCCTAGCGGAGGGGGCACAGATACGCAGTATTTT CAISAPSGGGTDTQYF
TRBJ2-2 TRBD2 - TRBV5-4 TGTGCCAGCAGTCGACCCAGCGGGAGCACCGGGGAGCTGTTTTTT CASSRPSGSTGELFF
TRBJ2-7 TRBD2 - TRBV7-2 TGTGCCAGCAGCGTAAGGTCCGGGAGGGCCAGTGAGCAGTACTTC CASSVRSGRASEQYF
TRBJ2-3 TRBD2 few TRBV30 TGTGCCTGGAGTGTATGGGCGGGGGGGGCCACAGATACGCAGTATTTT CAWSVWAGGATDTQYF
TRBJ2-1 TRBD2 - TRBV4-3 TGCGCCAGCAGCCAGGAAGCGGGAGGGCCAAATGAGCAGTTCTTC CASSQEAGGPNEQFF
TRBJ2-5 TRBD2 - TRBV27 TGTGCCAGCAGCTTGACTGCGGGGGGCCCCCAAGAGACCCAGTACTTC CASSLTAGGPQETQYF
TRBJ1-2 - once TRBV6-1 TGTGCCAGCAGTGTAACTAACTATGGCTACACCTTC CASSVTNYGYTF
TRBJ2-3 TRBD2 - TRBV5-4 TGTGCCAGCAGCTTGGGCGCGGGAGGGCCGGCAGATACGCAGTATTTT CASSLGAGGPADTQYF
TRBJ2-4 - - TRBV5-1 TGCGCCAGCAGCTCACCGCTGGACTTTCCCCTCATTCAGTACTTC CASSSPLDFPLIQYF
TRBJ1-6 TRBD1 many TRBV6-1 TGTGCCAGCAGTGAAGGGGGACAGGGGGCTGTGAATAATTCACCCCTCCACTTT CASSEGGQGAVNNSPLHF
TRBJ2-1 - once TRBV7-2 TGTGCCAGCAGCTGGGACTCGTCCGGCCTCTACAATGAGCAGTTCTTC CASSWDSSGLYNEQFF
TRBJ2-7 - - TRBV10-3 TGTGCCACCGGCCAGGGGTCCTACGAGCAGTACTTC CATGQGSYEQYF
TRBJ1-4 - - TRBV27 TGTGCCAGCAGCCTCCGGGGCCAGGGGAATGAAAAACTGTTTTTT CASSLRGQGNEKLFF
TRBJ2-2 - - TRBV6-7 TGTGCCGGTATGACACTGAACACCGGGGAGCTGTTTTTT CAGMTLNTGELFF
TRBJ2-3 - - TRBV15 TGTGCCACCAGCAGAGGCCGCGCGGGGACTAGCACAGATACGCAGTATTTT CATSRGRAGTSTDTQYF
TRBJ2-3 TRBD1 - TRBV5-1 TGCGCCAGCAGCGGAACCGGGACAGGGTCCACAGATACGCAGTATTTT CASSGTGTGSTDTQYF
TRBJ2-7 TRBD2 - TRBV10-3 TGTGCCATCGGGCTAGCGGGCTCCTACGAGCAGTACTTC CAIGLAGSYEQYF
TRBJ1-5 TRBD1 - TRBV6-6 TGTGCCAGCACCCCACAGGGGAGGTTGGGGCCCCAGCATTTT CASTPQGRLGPQHF
TRBJ1-2 TRBD1 - TRBV28 TGTGCCAGCAGTTTATCCGACAGGGGTTCGCATGGCTACACCTTC CASSLSDRGSHGYTF
TRBJ2-5 TRBD1 - TRBV4-2 TGTGCCAGCAGCCCGCGGGGGGACAGGGGCCAAGAGACCCAGTACTTC CASSPRGDRGQETQYF
TRBJ2-1 TRBD1 - TRBV5-1 TGCGCCAGCAGCTTCGGGACAGGGAGTAATGAGCAGTTCTTC CASSFGTGSNEQFF
TRBJ2-7 TRBD2 once TRBV30 TGTGCCTGGAGTCCCGGGCTGGGAGCGGGGAATCTTTACGAGCAGTACTTC CAWSPGLGAGNLYEQYF
TRBJ2-5 TRBD1 - TRBV7-6 TGTGCCAGCAGCCAACAATACAGGGGGCAGGGGGAGACCCAGTACTTC CASSQQYRGQGETQYF